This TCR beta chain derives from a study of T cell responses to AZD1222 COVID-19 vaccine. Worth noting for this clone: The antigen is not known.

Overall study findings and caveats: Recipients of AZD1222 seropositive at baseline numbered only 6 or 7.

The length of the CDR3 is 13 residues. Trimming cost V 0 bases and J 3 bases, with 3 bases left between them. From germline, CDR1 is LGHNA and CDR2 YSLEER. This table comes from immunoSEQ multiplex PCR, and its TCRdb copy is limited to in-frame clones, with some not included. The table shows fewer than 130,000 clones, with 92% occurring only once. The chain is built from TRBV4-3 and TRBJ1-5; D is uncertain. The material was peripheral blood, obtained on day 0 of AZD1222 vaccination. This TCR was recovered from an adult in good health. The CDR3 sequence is CASSQDLNQPQHF. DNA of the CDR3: TGCGCCAGCAGCCAAGACCTCAATCAGCCCCAGCATTTT.